This T cell receptor beta chain was sequenced in a study of T-cell memory formation after mild COVID-19. Across the study: TCR clusters largely stayed donor specific.

Sample barcodes and UMIs were carried by the TCR alpha and TCR beta cDNA libraries that 5'RACE generated with constant-segment primers. Via MiXCR, TCRdb re-called the 5' RACE reads, giving one row per CDR3 protein. This table has about half a million distinct CDR3 sequences, 18% appearing once. There are a few counts of this clonotype. The antigen is unknown. Whole-study findings and limits: Pre-infection memory held some responding clones, suggesting pre-existing cross-reactive T cells responded.

This TCR derives from an adult woman who had mild COVID-19 (a few samples of this study predate the infection). Cell type and time point are not known. Input material: PBMCs or a T cell subset sorted from them (not recorded which).

The CDR3: CASSRDHTSSGNTIYF. The CDR3 region has the DNA TGTGCCAGCAGCCGGGACCATACAAGCTCTGGAAACACCATATATTTT. V is TRBV5-5 and J is TRBJ1-3; D perhaps matches TRBD1 (5 bases). Trimming stripped 4 bases from V and 0 bases from J, with 14 bases between. The CDR3 extends over 16 amino acids. Germline CDR1 SGHKS, CDR2 YYEKEE (reference sequence).